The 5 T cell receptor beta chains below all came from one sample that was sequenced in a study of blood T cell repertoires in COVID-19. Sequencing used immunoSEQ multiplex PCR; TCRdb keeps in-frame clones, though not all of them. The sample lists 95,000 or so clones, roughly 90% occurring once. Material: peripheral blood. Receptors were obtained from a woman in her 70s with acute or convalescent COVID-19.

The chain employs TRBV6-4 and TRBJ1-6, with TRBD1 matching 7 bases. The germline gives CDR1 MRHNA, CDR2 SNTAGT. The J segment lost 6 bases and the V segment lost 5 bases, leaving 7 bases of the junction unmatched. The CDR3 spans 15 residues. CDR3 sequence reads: CASSKRQGSNSPLHF. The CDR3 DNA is TGTGCCAGCAGTAAACGACAGGGTAGTAATTCACCCCTCCACTTT.

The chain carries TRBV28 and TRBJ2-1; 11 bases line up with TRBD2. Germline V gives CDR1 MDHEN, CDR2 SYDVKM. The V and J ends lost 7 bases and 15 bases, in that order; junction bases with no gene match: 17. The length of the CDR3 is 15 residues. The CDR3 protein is CASTPGGLAGGMGFF. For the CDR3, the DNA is TGTGCCAGCACCCCCGGGGGGCTAGCGGGAGGCATGGGGTTCTTC.

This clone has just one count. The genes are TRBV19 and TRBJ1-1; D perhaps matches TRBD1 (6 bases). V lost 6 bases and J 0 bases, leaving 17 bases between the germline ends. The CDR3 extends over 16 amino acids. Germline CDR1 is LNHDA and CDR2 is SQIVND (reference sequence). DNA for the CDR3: TGTGCCAGTAGCTCCTCATACGGGACACTGAACACTGAAGCTTTCTTT. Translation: CASSSSYGTLNTEAFF.

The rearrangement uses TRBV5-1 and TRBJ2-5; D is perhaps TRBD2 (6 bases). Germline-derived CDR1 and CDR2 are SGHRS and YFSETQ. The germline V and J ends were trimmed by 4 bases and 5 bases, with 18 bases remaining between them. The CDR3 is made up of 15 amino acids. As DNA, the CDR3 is TGCGCCAGCAGCCATGCGGAGGGTGGACGGGAGACCCAGTACTTC. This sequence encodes CASSHAEGGRETQYF. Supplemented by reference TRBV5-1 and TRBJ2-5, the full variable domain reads KAGVTQTPRYLIKTRGQQVTLSCSPISGHRSVSWYQQTPGQGLQFLFEYFSETQRNKGNFPGRFSGRQFSNSRSEMNVSTLELGDSALYLCASSHAEGGRETQYFGPGTRLLVL.

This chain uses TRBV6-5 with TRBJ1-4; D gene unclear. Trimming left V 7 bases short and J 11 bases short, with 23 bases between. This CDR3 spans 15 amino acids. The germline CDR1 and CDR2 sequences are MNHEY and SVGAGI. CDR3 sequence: CASTSWRQDPQKLFF. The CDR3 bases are TGTGCCAGCACCTCGTGGAGGCAGGACCCTCAGAAACTGTTTTTT.